This TCR beta chain derives from a study of molecular identifiers for immune sequencing clone quantification. MiXCR was run by TCRdb on the PCR reads, yielding one entry per CDR3 protein. The table includes under 650,000 distinct CDR3 sequences, roughly 21% detected once. Germline loops: CDR1 MNHEY, CDR2 SMNVEV (reference sequence). The CDR3 has 14 amino acids. Based on a CD8+CD4-CCR7+CD45RA+ profile, naive CD8 T cells were sorted. This clonotype was seen more than once but under ten times. One base away lies a much larger clone, so this may be a sequencing read error. This receptor was obtained from a human donor in good health. Some libraries in this study had Jurkat cell RNA spiked in. This rearrangement joins TRBV27 to TRBJ1-4; D remains ambiguous. Input material: naive CD8+ T cells from blood, with Jurkat cell RNA spiked in. Subset specified: FACS-sorted CD8+CD4-CCR7+CD45RA+ naive T cells. The CDR3 here is CASSKQTTNEKPFF. Written as DNA, the CDR3 is TGTGCCAGCAGTAAACAAACAACTAATGAAAAACCGTTTTTT. The full variable domain, completed using reference TRBV27 and TRBJ1-4, is EAQVTQNPRYLITVTGKKLTVTCSQNMNHEYMSWYRQDPGLGLRQIYYSMNVEVTDKGDVPEGYKVSRKEKRNFPLILESPSPNQTSLYFCASSKQTTNEKPFFGSGTQLSVL.